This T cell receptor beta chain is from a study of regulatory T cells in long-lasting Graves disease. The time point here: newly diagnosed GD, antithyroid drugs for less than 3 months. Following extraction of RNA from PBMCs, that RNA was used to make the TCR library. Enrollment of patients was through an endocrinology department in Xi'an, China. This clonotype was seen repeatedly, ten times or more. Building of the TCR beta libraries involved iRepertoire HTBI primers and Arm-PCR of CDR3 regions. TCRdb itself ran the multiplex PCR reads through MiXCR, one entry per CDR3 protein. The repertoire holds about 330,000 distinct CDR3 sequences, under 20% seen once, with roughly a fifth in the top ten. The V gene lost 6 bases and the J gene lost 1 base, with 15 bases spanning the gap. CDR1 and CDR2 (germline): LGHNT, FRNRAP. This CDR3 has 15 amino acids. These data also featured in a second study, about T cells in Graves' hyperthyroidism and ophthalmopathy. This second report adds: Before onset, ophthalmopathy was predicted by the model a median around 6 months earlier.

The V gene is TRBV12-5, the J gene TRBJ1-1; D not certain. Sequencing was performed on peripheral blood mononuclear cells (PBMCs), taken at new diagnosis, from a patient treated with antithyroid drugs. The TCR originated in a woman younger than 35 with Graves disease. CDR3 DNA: TGTGCTAGTGGGAAACAGACTGGGTGGAACACTGAAGCTTTCTTT. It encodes CASGKQTGWNTEAFF.